The entry below describes one TCR beta chain. The antigen is not known. In germline, CDR1 is MGHRA, CDR2 YSYEKL. V trimming: 2 bases; J trimming: 5 bases; junction bases outside the gene matches: 5. The CDR3 is made up of 15 amino acids. This record comes from a study of cytomegalovirus exposure and HLA in healthy donors. Whole-study findings and limits: Later on, an analysis tied 18,000 or so TCR beta sequences to HLA alleles at 0.05 false discovery rate. In vitro experiments confirmed that three CMV-associated chains were specific for CMV antigens.

PCR involved 60 Vbeta and 13 Jbeta primers. Method: immunoSEQ multiplex PCR; TCRdb's copy keeps in-frame clones and lacks some. This sample has 100,000 to 150,000 clones, with about 80% found just once. The chain is built from TRBV4-1 and TRBJ2-5, with 10 bases aligning to TRBD1. What was sequenced was PBMCs. This clonotype was sampled from a female donor in good health and CMV-seropositive. CDR3 region: CASSQRTGGGETQYF. The CDR3 nucleotides read TGCGCCAGCAGCCAAAGGACAGGGGGTGGTGAGACCCAGTACTTC.